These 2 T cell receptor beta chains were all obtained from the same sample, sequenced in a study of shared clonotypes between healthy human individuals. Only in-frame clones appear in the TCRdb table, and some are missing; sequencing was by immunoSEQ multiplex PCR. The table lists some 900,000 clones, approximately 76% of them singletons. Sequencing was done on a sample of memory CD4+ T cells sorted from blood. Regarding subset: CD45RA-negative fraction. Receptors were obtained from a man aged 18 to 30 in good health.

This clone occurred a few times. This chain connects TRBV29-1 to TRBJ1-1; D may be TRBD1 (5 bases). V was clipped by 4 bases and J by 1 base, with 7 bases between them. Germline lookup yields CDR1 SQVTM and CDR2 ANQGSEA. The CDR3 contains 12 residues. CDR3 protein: CSVGQRNTEAFF. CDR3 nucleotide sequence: TGCAGCGTTGGACAGCGGAACACTGAAGCTTTCTTT. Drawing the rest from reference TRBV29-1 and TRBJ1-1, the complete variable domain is SAVISQKPSRDICQRGTSLTIQCQVDSQVTMMFWYRQQPGQSLTLIATANQGSEATYESGFVIDKFPISRPNLTFSTLTVSNMSPEDSSIYLCSVGQRNTEAFFGQGTRLTVV.

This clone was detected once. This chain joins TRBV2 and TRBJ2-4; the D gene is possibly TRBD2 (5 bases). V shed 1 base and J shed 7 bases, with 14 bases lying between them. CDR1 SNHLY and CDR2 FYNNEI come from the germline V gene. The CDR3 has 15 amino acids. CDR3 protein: CASSEVHGVANIQYF. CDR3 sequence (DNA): TGTGCCAGCAGTGAAGTCCACGGGGTTGCGAACATTCAGTACTTC.